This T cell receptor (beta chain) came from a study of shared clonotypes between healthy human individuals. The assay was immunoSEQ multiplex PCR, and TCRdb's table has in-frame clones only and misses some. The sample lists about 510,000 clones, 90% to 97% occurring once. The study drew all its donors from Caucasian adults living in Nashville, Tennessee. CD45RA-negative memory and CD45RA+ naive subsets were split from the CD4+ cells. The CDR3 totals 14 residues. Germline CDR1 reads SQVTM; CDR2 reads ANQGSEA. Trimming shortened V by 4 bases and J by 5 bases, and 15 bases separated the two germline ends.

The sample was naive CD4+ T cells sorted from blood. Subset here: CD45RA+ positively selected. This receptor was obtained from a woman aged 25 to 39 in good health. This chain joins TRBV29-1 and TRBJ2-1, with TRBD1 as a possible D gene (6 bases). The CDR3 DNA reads TGCAGCGTTGTTGGGACACGGGGTAACAATGAGCAGTTCTTC. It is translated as CSVVGTRGNNEQFF.